Shown below are 24 T cell receptor beta chains from a single sample sequenced in a study of T cells in Graves' hyperthyroidism and ophthalmopathy. The CDR3 regions of TCR beta were amplified from RNA transcripts. A first-round RT-PCR of the TCR CDR3 used the HTBI primer set. TCRdb passed the multiplex PCR reads through MiXCR, listing each CDR3 protein once. The table records roughly 580,000 distinct CDR3 sequences, 46% of them present only once. The sample consisted of peripheral blood or thyroid tissue (not recorded which). Source of these receptors: a woman in her late teens or twenties with Graves' hyperthyroidism.

The V gene is TRBV15, the J gene TRBJ1-2; D is perhaps TRBD1 (5 bases). CDR3 length: 15 residues. Trimming took off 4 bases at V and 2 bases at J, with 14 bases between the two ends. Germline CDR1 LNHNV, CDR2 YYDKDF (reference sequence). The CDR3, as DNA: TGTGCCACCAGCACCCGGCCCGGGACCAACTATGGCTACACCTTC. Amino acid sequence: CATSTRPGTNYGYTF. Combining the CDR3 with reference TRBV15 and TRBJ1-2 gives the whole variable domain DAMVIQNPRYQVTQFGKPVTLSCSQTLNHNVMYWYQQKSSQAPKLLFHYYDKDFNNEADTPDNFQSRRPNTSFCFLDIRSPGLGDTAMYLCATSTRPGTNYGYTFGSGTRLTVV.

This clonotype has only a few counts. The chain combines TRBV7-3 with TRBJ1-1; the D is unclear. V was trimmed by 2 bases and J by 6 bases, leaving 10 bases between them. The CDR3 covers 13 residues. CDR1 and CDR2 (germline): SGHTA, FQGTGA. The CDR3 here is CASSLVRGSEAFF. For the CDR3, the DNA is TGTGCCAGCAGCTTAGTGCGGGGATCTGAAGCTTTCTTT.

Many counts were recorded for this clonotype. V and J are TRBV2 and TRBJ2-5; D uncertain. V lost 6 bases to trimming and J lost 5 bases, with 13 bases between them. Germline CDR1 SNHLY, CDR2 FYNNEI. The CDR3 length is 13 residues. DNA for the CDR3: TGTGCCAGCAGCCGAGTGGTGGGGGAGACCCAGTACTTC. Protein sequence: CASSRVVGETQYF.

Many counts were recorded for this clonotype. V is TRBV2 and J is TRBJ1-2; D is unresolved. The CDR3 is 10 residues long. V lost 6 bases and J 7 bases, leaving 6 bases between the germline ends. Germline V gene data show CDR1 as SNHLY and CDR2 as FYNNEI. CDR3 bases: TGTGCCAGCAGCGGGAGTGGCTACACCTTC. This translates into CASSGSGYTF. The variable domain in full, completed from reference TRBV2 and TRBJ1-2, reads EPEVTQTPSHQVTQMGQEVILRCVPISNHLYFYWYRQILGQKVEFLVSFYNNEISEKSEIFDDQFSVERPDGSNFTLKIRSTKLEDSAMYFCASSGSGYTFGSGTRLTVV.

V gene TRBV12-3 or TRBV12-4 combines with J gene TRBJ1-2; D is possibly TRBD1 (6 bases). This CDR3 has 14 residues. Trimming cost V 6 bases and J 2 bases, with 13 bases left between them. CDR3 nucleotides: TGTGCCAGCAGCCTCGACAGGTCGAACTATGGCTACACCTTC. Amino acid sequence: CASSLDRSNYGYTF.

This clonotype came up a few times. The chain carries TRBV5-1 and TRBJ2-7; 8 nucleotides align to TRBD1. Germline CDR1 and CDR2: SGHRS and YFSETQ. This CDR3 is built from 13 residues. Germline trimming cut 6 bases from V and 6 bases from J; bases unmatched to any gene: 8. This CDR3 reads CASTWTGTGEQYF. The CDR3 DNA sequence: TGCGCCAGCACATGGACAGGGACTGGCGAGCAGTACTTC.

In its sample, this clonotype was seen many times. V is TRBV20-1 and J is TRBJ1-5, with D possibly TRBD1 on 6 matching bases. Germline CDR1 is DFQATT and CDR2 is SNEGSKA (reference sequence). V was trimmed by 7 bases and J by 4 bases, leaving 11 bases between them. The CDR3 length is 12 residues. CDR3 protein: CSGRQGNQPQHF. CDR3 sequence (DNA): TGCAGTGGAAGGCAGGGGAATCAGCCCCAGCATTTT.

The V gene is TRBV7-9, the J gene TRBJ2-7; tentatively, D is TRBD1 or TRBD2 (5 bases each). The CDR3 is made up of 11 amino acids. The germline V gene encodes CDR1 SEHNR and CDR2 FQNEAQ (reference sequence). With 3 bases removed from V and 6 bases from J, the gap between germline ends came to 6 bases. The CDR3 is CASSLRGEQYF. CDR3 coding DNA: TGTGCCAGCAGCTTGAGGGGCGAGCAGTACTTC.

The CDR3 region has the DNA TGTGCCAGCAGCTTAGATAAGGCTAGAGACGAGACCCAGTACTTC. This sequence encodes CASSLDKARDETQYF. The gene calls are TRBV11-2 and TRBJ2-5, with D unresolved. The V end was cut by 0 bases, the J end by 5 bases, with 13 bases between. Germline V gene lookup returns CDR1 SGHAT and CDR2 FQNNGV. There are 15 residues in the CDR3.

The chain uses TRBV15 and TRBJ1-4; D is undetermined. CDR3 length: 16 residues. Trimming took 3 bases from V and 5 from J, leaving 16 bases between them. In germline, CDR1 is LNHNV, CDR2 YYDKDF (reference sequence). For the CDR3, the DNA is TGTGCCACCAGCAGTTTAGGCGGACTGTTCAATGAAAAACTGTTTTTT. Translation gives CATSSLGGLFNEKLFF.

The J gene is TRBJ1-3, the V gene TRBV7-9; 8 nucleotides align to TRBD1. Germline CDR1 reads SEHNR; CDR2 reads FQNEAQ (reference sequence). V gave up 6 bases and J gave up 5 bases; unmatched junction bases: 9. This CDR3 contains 15 residues. The chain's CDR3 is CASSRKTGARNTIYF. For the CDR3, the DNA is TGTGCCAGCAGTCGGAAGACAGGGGCAAGAAACACCATATATTTT. The variable domain in full, completed from reference TRBV7-9 and TRBJ1-3, reads DTGVSQNPRHKITKRGQNVTFRCDPISEHNRLYWYRQTLGQGPEFLTYFQNEAQLEKSRLLSDRFSAERPKGSFSTLEIQRTEQGDSAMYLCASSRKTGARNTIYFGEGSWLTVV.

The CDR3 coding sequence is TGTGCCAGTAGTCTGAGGGATACGCAGTATTTT. This codes for CASSLRDTQYF. The chain carries TRBV19 and TRBJ2-3; D remains ambiguous. Germline CDR1 LNHDA, CDR2 SQIVND (reference sequence). V was cut by 5 bases and J by 6 bases, with 6 bases left in between. The CDR3 has 11 amino acids.

In this sample, this clonotype turned up a few times. V usage is TRBV29-1 and J usage is TRBJ2-7; 7 bases match TRBD1. CDR3 length equals 11 residues. Germline V gives CDR1 SQVTM, CDR2 ANQGSEA. V gave up 7 bases and J gave up 6 bases; unmatched junction bases: 6. The CDR3 sequence is CSGGQMGEQYF. The CDR3 coding sequence is TGCAGCGGGGGACAGATGGGCGAGCAGTACTTC.

V and J are TRBV4-3 and TRBJ2-7, with D possibly being TRBD2 (6 bases). The CDR3 is 13 amino acids. Germline-derived CDR1 and CDR2 are LGHNA and YSLEER. V lost 1 base and J lost 7, with 11 bases in between. The CDR3 sequence is CASSQVHRGEQYF. CDR3 sequence (DNA): TGCGCCAGCAGCCAAGTTCATCGGGGGGAGCAGTACTTC.

A remark on this clonotype: One end of the junction is discordant with germline, which a read error may explain. The V call is TRBV7-9, the J call TRBJ2-5, with TRBD2 identical over 7 bases. CDR1 and CDR2 from the germline V gene are SEHNR and FQNEAQ (reference sequence). This CDR3 comprises 18 residues. CDR3 DNA sequence: TGCGCCAGTAGCTTATGGGGAACCGGGACTAACGTCGAAGAGACTCAGTACTTC. It codes for CASSLWGTGTNVEETQYF.

The chain links TRBV29-1 to TRBJ1-2; TRBD1 aligns across 7 bases. The J segment lost 5 bases and the V segment lost 7 bases, leaving 7 bases of the junction unmatched. Germline CDR1 is SQVTM and CDR2 is ANQGSEA. The CDR3 has 12 amino acids. CDR3 residues: CSDIWTGYGYTF. Written as DNA, the CDR3 is TGCAGCGATATCTGGACAGGATATGGCTACACCTTC.

This chain links TRBV25-1 with TRBJ1-1; D uncertain. This CDR3 has 14 amino acids. Germline V gene sequence: CDR1 MGHDK, CDR2 SYGVNS. The V end was cut by 6 bases, the J end by 4 bases, with 15 bases between. CDR3 nucleotides: TGTGCCAGCAGCTTAGTACGCTTGCGCACTGAAGCTTTCTTT. Residues: CASSLVRLRTEAFF.

This chain links TRBV2 with TRBJ1-1, with TRBD1 as a possible D gene (5 bases). The V end was cut by 7 bases, the J end by 1 base, with 13 bases between. CDR3 length equals 14 residues. CDR1 is SNHLY, CDR2 FYNNEI, per germline. The CDR3 bases are TGTGCCAGCATGCAGGGACGATCGAACACTGAAGCTTTCTTT. Translation gives CASMQGRSNTEAFF.

The V and J genes are TRBV15 and TRBJ1-1; D might be TRBD1 (6 bases). This CDR3 has 14 residues. CDR1 is LNHNV and CDR2 is YYDKDF in the germline V gene (reference sequence). V lost 3 bases to trimming and J lost 6 bases, with 14 bases between them. The CDR3 nucleotides are TGTGCCACCAGCAGGCTAGGGGGGGTACCTGAAGCTTTCTTT. It yields the protein CATSRLGGVPEAFF.

A few counts support this clonotype. V and J are TRBV7-9 and TRBJ2-7; D not certain. The V end lost 5 bases, the J end lost 4 bases, and 12 bases lay between the germline ends. This CDR3 is 13 amino acids long. The germline gives CDR1 SEHNR, CDR2 FQNEAQ (reference sequence). CDR3: CASSQDIEYEQYF. CDR3 sequence (DNA): TGTGCCAGCAGCCAAGATATTGAGTACGAGCAGTACTTC. Using reference TRBV7-9 and TRBJ2-7 for the parts outside the CDR3, the full variable domain is DTGVSQNPRHKITKRGQNVTFRCDPISEHNRLYWYRQTLGQGPEFLTYFQNEAQLEKSRLLSDRFSAERPKGSFSTLEIQRTEQGDSAMYLCASSQDIEYEQYFGPGTRLTVT.

This clonotype was detected a few times. This chain uses TRBV9 with TRBJ1-2, with a weak D call TRBD1 (5 bases). Trimming removed 4 bases from V and 1 base from J, with 20 bases in between. CDR1 and CDR2 (germline): SGDLS, YYNGEE. The CDR3 sequence is 17 residues long. The CDR3 spells CASSSKPGMRGNYGYTF. DNA for the CDR3: TGTGCCAGCAGCTCCAAGCCAGGGATGAGGGGTAACTATGGCTACACCTTC.

The J gene is TRBJ2-7, the V gene TRBV7-8; 7 bases fit TRBD1. This CDR3 comprises 14 residues. Germline V lookup: CDR1 SGHVS, CDR2 FQNEAQ. V dropped 3 bases and J dropped 0; count of bases not matched to a gene: 2. CDR3 amino acids: CASSLTGNSYEQYF. As DNA, the CDR3 is TGTGCCAGCAGCTTGACAGGGAACTCCTACGAGCAGTACTTC.

This clonotype was counted ten times or more. V and J are TRBV11-2 and TRBJ2-5; 7 positions match TRBD2. The CDR3 is made up of 15 amino acids. In germline, CDR1 is SGHAT, CDR2 FQNNGV. J gave up 6 bases and V 5 bases, and 12 bases lay outside the gene matches. The DNA of the CDR3 is TGTGCCAGCAGCCCAGTCCGGGGGAGGGCGAAGACCCAGTACTTC. It yields the protein CASSPVRGRAKTQYF.

The chain combines TRBV2 with TRBJ1-5; tentatively, D is TRBD1 (6 bases). CDR1 is SNHLY, CDR2 FYNNEI, per germline. The CDR3 extends over 16 amino acids. V was shortened by 2 bases and J by 3 bases, with 14 bases between the two germline ends. Written as DNA, the CDR3 is TGTGCCAGCAGTGAAAAGGGACACTTTCTCAATCAGCCCCAGCATTTT. Its protein is CASSEKGHFLNQPQHF.